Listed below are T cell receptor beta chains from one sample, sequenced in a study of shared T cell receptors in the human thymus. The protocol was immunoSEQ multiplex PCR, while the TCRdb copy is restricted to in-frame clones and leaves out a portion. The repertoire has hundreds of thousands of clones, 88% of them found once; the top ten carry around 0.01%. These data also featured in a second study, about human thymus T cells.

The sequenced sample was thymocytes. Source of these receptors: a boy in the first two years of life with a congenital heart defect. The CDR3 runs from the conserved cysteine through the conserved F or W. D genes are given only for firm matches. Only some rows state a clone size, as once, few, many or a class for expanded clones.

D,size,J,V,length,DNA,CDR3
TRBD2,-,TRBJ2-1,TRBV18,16,TGTGCCAGCTCCCCCCGTGGGACTAGCGGACACAATGAGCAGTTCTTC,CASSPRGTSGHNEQFF
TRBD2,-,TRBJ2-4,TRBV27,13,TGTGCCAGCAGTCCCCAGACTAGCGGAAACCGGTACTTC,CASSPQTSGNRYF
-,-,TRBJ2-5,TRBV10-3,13,TGTGCCATCAGTGAGTCCCTTAGCCAAACGGAGTACTTC,CAISESLSQTEYF
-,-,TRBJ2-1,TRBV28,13,TGTGCCAGCAGTTCGGACGGGGTAACTGAGCAGTTCTTC,CASSSDGVTEQFF
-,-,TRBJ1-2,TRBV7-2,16,TGTGCCAGCAGCTTAGACACAGCAACAGTTAACTATGGCTACACCTTC,CASSLDTATVNYGYTF
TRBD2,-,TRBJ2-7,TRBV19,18,TGTGCCAGTAGTATATCGCCGACCCTAGCGGGAGAAGGTCACGAGCAGTACTTC,CASSISPTLAGEGHEQYF
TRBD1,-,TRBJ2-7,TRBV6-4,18,TGTGCCAGCAGGCCGACCGGGACAGGGGTCCTAATTTGCTACGAGCAGTACTTC,CASRPTGTGVLICYEQYF
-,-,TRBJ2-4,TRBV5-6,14,TGTGCCAGCAGCCTGGGACTGGGGCGGAACATTCAGTACTTC,CASSLGLGRNIQYF
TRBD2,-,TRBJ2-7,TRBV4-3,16,TGCGCCAGCAGCCAAGAATGGACTAGCGGGATTTACGAGCAGTACTTC,CASSQEWTSGIYEQYF
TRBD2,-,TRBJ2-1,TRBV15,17,TGTGCCACCAGCGGGGGACTAGCGGGAGGGTCCTACAATGAGCAGTTCTTC,CATSGGLAGGSYNEQFF
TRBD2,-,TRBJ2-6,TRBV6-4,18,TGTGCCAGCAGTCCTCTAGCGGTAAGTGCGAGGGGGGCCAACGTCCTGACTTTC,CASSPLAVSARGANVLTF
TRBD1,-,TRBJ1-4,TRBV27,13,TGTGCCAGCAGTACAGGGGTTAGCGAAAAACTGTTTTTT,CASSTGVSEKLFF
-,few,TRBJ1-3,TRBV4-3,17,TGCGCCAGCAGCCAAGACCGAGACAACCTCTCTGGAAACACCATATATTTT,CASSQDRDNLSGNTIYF
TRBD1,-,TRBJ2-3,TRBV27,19,TGTGCCAGCAGTCCCATGGAGACTCGGGACAGGGGGCTTGCAGATACGCAGTATTTT,CASSPMETRDRGLADTQYF
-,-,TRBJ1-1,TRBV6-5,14,TGTGCCAGCAGTTCACCCACAGGGAACACTGAAGCTTTCTTT,CASSSPTGNTEAFF
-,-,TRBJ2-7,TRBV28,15,TGTGCCAGCAGTTTATATGCCGGGAGCCCCTACGAGCAGTACTTC,CASSLYAGSPYEQYF
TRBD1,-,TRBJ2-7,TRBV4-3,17,TGCGCCAGCACCAACTTTTTGGGACAGGGGGCCTCCTACGAGCAGTACTTC,CASTNFLGQGASYEQYF
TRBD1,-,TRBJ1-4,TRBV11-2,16,TGTGCCAGCAGCCCCCGACAGGGCCTAGGACATGAAAAACTGTTTTTT,CASSPRQGLGHEKLFF
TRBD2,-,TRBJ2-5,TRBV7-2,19,TGTGCCAGCATCCGGACTAGCGGGAGGGCGGTAGCAGGCCAAGAGACCCAGTACTTC,CASIRTSGRAVAGQETQYF
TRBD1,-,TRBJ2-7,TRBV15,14,TGTGCCACCAGCAGAGGGGACAGGGGCAACGAGCAGTACTTC,CATSRGDRGNEQYF
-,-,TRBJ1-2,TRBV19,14,TGTGCCAGTAGTAGGCAGGACTCTAACTATGGCTACACCTTC,CASSRQDSNYGYTF
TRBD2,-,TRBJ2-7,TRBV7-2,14,TGTGCCAGCAGCCACCTAGCGGGAGGGAGCGAGCAGTACTTC,CASSHLAGGSEQYF
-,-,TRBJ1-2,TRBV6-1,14,TGTGCCAGCAGGAATGCTCGGTTCAACTATGGCTACACCTTC,CASRNARFNYGYTF
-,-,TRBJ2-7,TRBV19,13,TGTGCCAGTAGTTCCCGGGGAGACGACGAGCAGTACTTC,CASSSRGDDEQYF
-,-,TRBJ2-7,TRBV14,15,TGTGCCAGCAGCCAAGATCAGACTCAGACCTACGAGCAGTACTTC,CASSQDQTQTYEQYF
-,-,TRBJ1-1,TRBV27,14,TGTGCCAGCAGTTCCCTCGACAGTGAGGCTGAAGCTTTCTTT,CASSSLDSEAEAFF
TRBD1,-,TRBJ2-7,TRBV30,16,TGTGCCTGGGCCCGGTGGGGACAGGGGGCTGAGGACGAGCAGTACTTC,CAWARWGQGAEDEQYF
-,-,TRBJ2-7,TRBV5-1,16,TGCGCCAGCAGCTTGGGTACAGGCAGGGATAGCTACGAGCAGTACTTC,CASSLGTGRDSYEQYF
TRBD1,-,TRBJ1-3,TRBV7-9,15,TGTGCCAGCAGCCCGGACAGGGTGTCTGGAAACACCATATATTTT,CASSPDRVSGNTIYF
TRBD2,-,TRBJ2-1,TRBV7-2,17,TGTGCCAGCAGCTCGCGGGAGACTAGCGGGAGAATTAATGAGCAGTTCTTC,CASSSRETSGRINEQFF
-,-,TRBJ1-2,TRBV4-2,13,TGTGCCAGCAGCCAGTGGTCCAGCTATGGCTACACCTTC,CASSQWSSYGYTF
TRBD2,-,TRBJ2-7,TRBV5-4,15,TGTGCCAGCAGCTTGGAGAGGGGATCGGGGGGTGAGCAGTACTTC,CASSLERGSGGEQYF
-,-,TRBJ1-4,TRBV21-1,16,TGTGCCAGCAAAGCGACAGGGAGGAATACTAATGAAAAACTGTTTTTT,CASKATGRNTNEKLFF
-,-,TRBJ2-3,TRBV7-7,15,TGTGCCAGCAGCACCCGGGTGGGTGGAGCAGATACGCAGTATTTT,CASSTRVGGADTQYF
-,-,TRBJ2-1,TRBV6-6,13,TGTGCCAGCAGTTTCCTTAGCGGACACGAGCAGTTCTTC,CASSFLSGHEQFF
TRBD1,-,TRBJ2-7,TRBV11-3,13,TGTGCCAGCAGCCATCGACAGGGTGGCGAGCAGTACTTC,CASSHRQGGEQYF
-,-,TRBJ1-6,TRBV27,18,TGTGCCAGCAGTTTAAGCTCCGGGGGGTACGTCGATAATTCACCCCTCCACTTT,CASSLSSGGYVDNSPLHF
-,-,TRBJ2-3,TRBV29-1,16,TGCAGCGTTGGTGCGGGGTCTACTCCTAGCACAGATACGCAGTATTTT,CSVGAGSTPSTDTQYF
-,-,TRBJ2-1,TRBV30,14,TGTGCCGGAAAAGGACGAGGGACCTACAATGAGCAGTTCTTC,CAGKGRGTYNEQFF
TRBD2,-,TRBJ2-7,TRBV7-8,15,TGTGCCAGCAGCTCCACTAGCGGGAGAACCTACGAGCAGTACTTC,CASSSTSGRTYEQYF
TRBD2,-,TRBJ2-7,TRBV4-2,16,TGTGCCAGCAGCCAAGGGACTAGCGGTAGCTCCTACGAGCAGTACTTC,CASSQGTSGSSYEQYF
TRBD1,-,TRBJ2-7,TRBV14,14,TGTGCCAGCTGCGACGGGACAGGGACGTGTGAGCAGTACTTC,CASCDGTGTCEQYF
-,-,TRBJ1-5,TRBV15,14,TGTGCCACCAGCGACGGTAGGGGTGGGCAGCCCCAGCATTTT,CATSDGRGGQPQHF
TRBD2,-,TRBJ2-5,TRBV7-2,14,TGTGCCAGCAGCCCCGGGACTAGGGAAGAGACCCAGTACTTC,CASSPGTREETQYF
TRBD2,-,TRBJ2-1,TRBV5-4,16,TGTGCCAGCAGCTTGAGTGGCGGGACTAGAGACAATGAGCAGTTCTTC,CASSLSGGTRDNEQFF
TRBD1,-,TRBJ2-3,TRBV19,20,TGTGCCAGTAGTACAACGGGACAGGGGGCGCCCAGGACAAGCACAGATACGCAGTATTTT,CASSTTGQGAPRTSTDTQYF
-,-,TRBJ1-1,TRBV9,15,TGTGCCAGCAGCGTAGGACAGGAGCTGAACACTGAAGCTTTCTTT,CASSVGQELNTEAFF
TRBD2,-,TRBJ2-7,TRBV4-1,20,TGCGCCAGCAGCCAACACACCCCCGGGACTAGCGGGAAAGGCACCTACGAGCAGTACTTC,CASSQHTPGTSGKGTYEQYF
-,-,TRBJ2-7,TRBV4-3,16,TGCGCCAGCAGCCCCGGACGGGGAGGTGTATCCTACGAGCAGTACTTC,CASSPGRGGVSYEQYF